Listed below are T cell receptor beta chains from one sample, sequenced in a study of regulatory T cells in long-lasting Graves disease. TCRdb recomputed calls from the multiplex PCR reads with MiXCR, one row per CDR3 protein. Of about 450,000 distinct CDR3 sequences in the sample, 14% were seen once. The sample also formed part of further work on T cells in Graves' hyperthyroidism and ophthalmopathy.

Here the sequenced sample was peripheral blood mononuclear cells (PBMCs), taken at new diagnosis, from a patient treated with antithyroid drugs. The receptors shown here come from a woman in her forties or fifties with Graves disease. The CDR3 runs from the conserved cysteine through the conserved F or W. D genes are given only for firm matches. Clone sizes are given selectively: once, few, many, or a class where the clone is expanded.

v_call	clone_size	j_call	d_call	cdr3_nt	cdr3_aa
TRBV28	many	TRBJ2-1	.	TGTGCCAGCAGTTTCATTCGCGAAGCTGAGCAGTTCTTC	CASSFIREAEQFF
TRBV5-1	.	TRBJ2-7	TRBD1	TGCGCCAGCAGCGCAACAGGGGCTCTAGTGGTGGAGCAGTACTTC	CASSATGALVVEQYF
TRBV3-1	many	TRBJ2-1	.	TGTGCCAGCAGCCGACTGGACGCCAACAATGAGCAGTTCTTC	CASSRLDANNEQFF
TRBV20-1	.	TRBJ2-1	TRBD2	TGCAGTGCTAGAGTTCGGGGTAGCGGGAGGAATGAGCAGTTCTTC	CSARVRGSGRNEQFF
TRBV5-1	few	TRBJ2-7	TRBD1	TGCGCCAGCAGCCCCGGCCCCGGGACAGGGTCTTACGAGCAGTACTTC	CASSPGPGTGSYEQYF
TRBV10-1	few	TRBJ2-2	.	TGCGCCAGCAGTGAAGGAGGGTGGACCGGGGAGCTGTTTTTT	CASSEGGWTGELFF
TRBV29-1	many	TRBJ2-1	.	TGCAGCGTTGTGGGGGGTTGGGGGCGGGAATCCCCCATCAATGAGCAGTTCTTC	CSVVGGWGRESPINEQFF
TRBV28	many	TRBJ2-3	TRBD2	TGTGCCAGCAGCTTACTAGCGGGAGCGGCAGATACGCAGTATTTT	CASSLLAGAADTQYF
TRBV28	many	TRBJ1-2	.	TGTGCCAGCAGCGGGGACGGTGACTATGGCTACACCTTC	CASSGDGDYGYTF
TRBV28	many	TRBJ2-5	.	TGTGCCAGCAGTTTAGACGCGGTCCAAGAGACCCAGTACTTC	CASSLDAVQETQYF
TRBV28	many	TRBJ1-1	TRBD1	TGTGCCAGCAGTTTATGGGGGACAGCAACCCCTGAAGCTTTCTTT	CASSLWGTATPEAFF
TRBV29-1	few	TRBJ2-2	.	TGCAGCGTGCTGGGACTGGAGAACACCGGGGAGCTGTTTTTT	CSVLGLENTGELFF
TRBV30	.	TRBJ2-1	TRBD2	TGTGCCTGGACAACCGGGACTAGCCAATACAATGAGCAGTTCTTC	CAWTTGTSQYNEQFF
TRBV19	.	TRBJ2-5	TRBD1	TGTGCCAGTAGTATGAGTGGGGGACAGGGAATCGGAGAGACCCAGTACTTC	CASSMSGGQGIGETQYF
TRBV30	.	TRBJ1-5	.	TGTGCCTGGTCCAGGGAGGGGAATCAGCCCCAGCATTTT	CAWSREGNQPQHF
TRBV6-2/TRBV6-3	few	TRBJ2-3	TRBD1	TGTGCCAGCAGTTTCCAGACAGGGTGGGGCACAGATACGCAGTATTTT	CASSFQTGWGTDTQYF
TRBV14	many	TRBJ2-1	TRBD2	TGTGCCAGCAGCCAAGGTTGGGGCGGGAGATTTGAGCAGTTCTTC	CASSQGWGGRFEQFF
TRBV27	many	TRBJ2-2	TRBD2	TGTGCCAGCCTTAAAACTAGCGGGGGAAAGAACACCGGGGAGCTGTTTTTT	CASLKTSGGKNTGELFF
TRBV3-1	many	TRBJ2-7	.	TGTGCCCTCTCGGAGGGATTGGATGGCGAGCAGTACTTC	CALSEGLDGEQYF
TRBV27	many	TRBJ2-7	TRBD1	TGTGCCAGCAGTTTATCGCGCCGACAGGGGAGGAAGGGACAATACGAGCAGTACTTC	CASSLSRRQGRKGQYEQYF
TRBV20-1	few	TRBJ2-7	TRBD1	TGCAGTGCTAGTCCTTCGGACAGGGCCTACGAGCAGTACTTC	CSASPSDRAYEQYF
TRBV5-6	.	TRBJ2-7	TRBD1	TGTGCCAGCAGCTCACCCGGGACAGGGGCGATCTACGAGCAGTACTTC	CASSSPGTGAIYEQYF
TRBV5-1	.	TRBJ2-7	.	TGCGCCAGCAGCTTGGTGGTCACGGACGAGCAGTACTTC	CASSLVVTDEQYF
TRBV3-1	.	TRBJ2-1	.	TGTGCCAGCAGCCATGGGTCCTTGCGATCAAATGAGCAGTTCTTC	CASSHGSLRSNEQFF
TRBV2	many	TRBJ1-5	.	TGTGCCAGCAAGCAGGGTACGAGCAATCAGCCCCAGCATTTT	CASKQGTSNQPQHF
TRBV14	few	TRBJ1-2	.	TGTGCCAGCAGCCAAGATAGGAGAAGACTCCATGGCTACACCTTC	CASSQDRRRLHGYTF
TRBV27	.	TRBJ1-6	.	TGTGCCAGCACACCTGACCTGGGCCCTTATTCACCCCTCCACTTT	CASTPDLGPYSPLHF
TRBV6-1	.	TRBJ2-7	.	TGTGCCAGCAGTGAATATCGCAGTTTATACGAGCAGTACTTC	CASSEYRSLYEQYF
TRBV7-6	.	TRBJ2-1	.	TGTGCCAGCAGCTCGGTAGCGCTTGGCTCCTACAATGAGCAGTTCTTC	CASSSVALGSYNEQFF
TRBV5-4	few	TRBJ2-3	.	TGTGCCAGCAGCCCGACCGCGAGAACCCCAGCAGGCACGCAGTATTTT	CASSPTARTPAGTQYF
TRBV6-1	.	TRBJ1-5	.	TGTGCCAGCAGTGAACTTAGGCGACGGGGAAATCAGCCCCAGCATTTT	CASSELRRRGNQPQHF
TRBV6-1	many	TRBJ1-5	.	TGTGCCAGCAGTGCAGGACAGCGACCCAATCAGCCCCAGCATTTT	CASSAGQRPNQPQHF
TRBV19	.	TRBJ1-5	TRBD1	TGTGCCAGTAGTATCGGGACAGGTTGGAATAGCAATCAGCCCCAGCATTTT	CASSIGTGWNSNQPQHF
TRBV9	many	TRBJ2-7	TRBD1	TGTGCCAGCAGCAGTCGGACAGGGGCCGCAGGAAGCGAGCAGTACTTC	CASSSRTGAAGSEQYF
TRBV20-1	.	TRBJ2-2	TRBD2	TGCAGTGCTAGACTTAGCGGGAGGATCGGGGAGCTGTTTTTT	CSARLSGRIGELFF
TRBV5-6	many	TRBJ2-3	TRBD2	TGTGCCAGCAGTCCCGGGACTAGCCCAGATACGCAGTATTTT	CASSPGTSPDTQYF
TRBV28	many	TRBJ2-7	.	TGTGCCAGCAGTTGGGGACCCGGGGGCCTCTCCTACGAGCAGTACTTC	CASSWGPGGLSYEQYF
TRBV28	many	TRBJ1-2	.	TGTGCCAGCAGTTTATCTGGGGGCGGCTACACCTTC	CASSLSGGGYTF
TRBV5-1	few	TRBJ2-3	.	TGCGCCAGCAGCTTCAAGGGGGAGACAGATACGCAGTATTTT	CASSFKGETDTQYF
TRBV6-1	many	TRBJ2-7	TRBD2	TGTGCCAGCAGACGTCGAAGTGGGACTAGCGGGAACAACGAGCAGTACTTC	CASRRRSGTSGNNEQYF
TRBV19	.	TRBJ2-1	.	TGTGCCAGTAGTAACGACCCGAGCTCCTACAATGAGCAGTTCTTC	CASSNDPSSYNEQFF
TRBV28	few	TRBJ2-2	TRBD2	TGTGCCACCGGTGCGGGAGGGCCTAACACCGGGGAGCTGTTTTTT	CATGAGGPNTGELFF
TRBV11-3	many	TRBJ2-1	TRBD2	TGTGCCAGCAGTCGCAACTTTCGGCGGGAGAGCAATGAGCAGTTCTTC	CASSRNFRRESNEQFF
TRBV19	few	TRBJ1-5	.	TGTGCCAGTAGTATTTATGCAGGGCCGAGCAATCAGCCCCAGCATTTT	CASSIYAGPSNQPQHF
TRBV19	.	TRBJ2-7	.	TGTGCCAGTAGTATAGTAAAAGGATACGAGCAGTACTTC	CASSIVKGYEQYF
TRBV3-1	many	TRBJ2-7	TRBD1	TGTGCCAGCAGCCCCGGACAGGGGTGGTACGAGCAGTACTTC	CASSPGQGWYEQYF
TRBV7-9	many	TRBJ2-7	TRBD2	TGTGCCAGCAGCTTAGGTGAGGTTAGCGGGAGAAACGAGCAGTACTTC	CASSLGEVSGRNEQYF
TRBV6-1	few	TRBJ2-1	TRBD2	TGTGCCAGCAGGGTCCCTTGGGCAGGCGGGAGAGTCTACAATGAGCAGTTCTTC	CASRVPWAGGRVYNEQFF
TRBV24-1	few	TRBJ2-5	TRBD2	TGTGCCACCAGTGATGCGGCGGGAGGGTTGGAGACCCAGTACTTC	CATSDAAGGLETQYF
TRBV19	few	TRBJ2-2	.	TGTGCCAGTACCCTAGGGACGAACACCGGGGAGCTGTTTTTT	CASTLGTNTGELFF
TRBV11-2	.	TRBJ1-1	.	TGTGCCAGCAGCTTAACGTCCTTGAACACTGAAGCTTTCTTT	CASSLTSLNTEAFF
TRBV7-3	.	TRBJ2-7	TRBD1	TGTGCCAGCAGCTTAAGGGGCGGGACAGGTTACGAGCAGTACTTC	CASSLRGGTGYEQYF
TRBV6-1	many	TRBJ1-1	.	TGTGCCAGTAAAATCGACAGAATGAACACTGAAGCTTTCTTT	CASKIDRMNTEAFF
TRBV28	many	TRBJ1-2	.	TGTGCCAGCAAGCCGACAGGAGAATTACCCTACTATGGCTACACCTTC	CASKPTGELPYYGYTF
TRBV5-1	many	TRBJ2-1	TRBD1	TGCGCCAGCAGCTTGGGGGGACAGGTCTCCTACAATGAGCAGTTCTTC	CASSLGGQVSYNEQFF
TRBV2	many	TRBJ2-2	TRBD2	TGTGCCAGCAGTAAGCTAGGACTAGCGGGGGGCTACTCAGTAACCGGGGAGCTGTTTTTT	CASSKLGLAGGYSVTGELFF
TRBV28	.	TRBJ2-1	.	.	CASSSADDASWGLGIF